A single sample is the source of the 6 T cell receptor beta chains below, sequenced in a study of cytomegalovirus exposure and HLA in healthy donors. The PCR made use of 60 Vbeta and 13 Jbeta primers. Using immunoSEQ multiplex PCR, the repertoire was profiled, and TCRdb retains in-frame clones only, with some absent. The table has about 98,000 clones, about 81% seen once. The source material was PBMCs. The source is a man aged 40-49 years in good health and CMV-seronegative.

This rearrangement joins TRBV27 to TRBJ2-5, with D perhaps matching TRBD1 (5 bases). V lost 3 bases and J 0 bases, leaving 11 bases between the germline ends. From germline, CDR1 is MNHEY and CDR2 SMNVEV (reference sequence). The CDR3 has 15 amino acids. The CDR3 nucleotides read TGTGCCAGCAGTTTTTGGGGCAGTAACCAAGAGACCCAGTACTTC. Protein sequence: CASSFWGSNQETQYF.

This chain uses TRBV10-2 with TRBJ1-1; D is undetermined. Per the germline V gene, CDR1 is WSHSY and CDR2 is SAAADI. The CDR3 consists of 13 residues. The V and J ends lost 3 bases and 1 base respectively, with 6 bases between them. The CDR3 here is CASSDRGNTEAFF. The CDR3 DNA reads TGCGCCAGCAGTGACCGGGGGAACACTGAAGCTTTCTTT.

This chain uses TRBV27 with TRBJ1-1, with a possible D match to TRBD1 (6 bases). With 5 bases removed from V and 7 bases from J, the gap between germline ends came to 14 bases. Germline values: CDR1 MNHEY, CDR2 SMNVEV (reference sequence). The CDR3 has 13 residues. Here the CDR3 reads CASSTTGLFEAFF. In nucleotides, the CDR3 is TGTGCCAGCAGTACCACAGGGCTCTTTGAAGCTTTCTTT.

The chain joins TRBV6-5 to TRBJ1-3; D gene uncertain. The CDR3 has 11 residues. V lost 7 bases, J lost 4 bases, and 5 bases lay in between. Germline V gene sequence: CDR1 MNHEY, CDR2 SVGAGI. The CDR3 bases are TGTGCCAGCATGAGGGGAAACACCATATATTTT. It yields the protein CASMRGNTIYF.

A few counts support this clone. The chain employs TRBV7-2 and TRBJ2-1, with a tentative D call TRBD1 (5 bases). The CDR3 is 13 residues long. V was clipped by 1 base and J by 9 bases, with 10 bases between them. CDR1 is SGHTA, CDR2 FQGNSA, per germline. CDR3 in DNA: TGTGCCAGCAGCTTAGGGGGCTTGGGTGAGCAGTTCTTC. It encodes CASSLGGLGEQFF.

CDR3 residues: CASSHIGRLSGLDEQYF. The CDR3 DNA follows: TGTGCCAGCAGCCACATCGGGCGGCTCAGCGGACTAGACGAGCAGTACTTC. V is TRBV7-9 and J is TRBJ2-7; 7 positions agree with TRBD2. Germline-derived CDR1 and CDR2 are SEHNR and FQNEAQ (reference sequence). The CDR3 has 17 residues. V lost 5 bases, J lost 5 bases, and 18 bases stayed unmatched.